The rows below give T cell receptor beta chains drawn from one sample of a study of cytomegalovirus exposure and HLA in healthy donors. Produced via immunoSEQ multiplex PCR; TCRdb's table is partial and in-frame only. The sample records 150,000 or so clones, 89% being singletons. The sample comprised PBMCs. All receptors come from a young woman in good health and CMV-seronegative. Both conserved end residues are part of each CDR3. Each record gives: V gene, clone size, J gene, D gene, CDR3 protein, CDR3 DNA. The D gene is left open where the match is weak. Only some rows state a clone size, as once, few, many or a class for expanded clones.

v_call: TRBV6-6
clone_size: few
j_call: TRBJ1-2
d_call: NA
cdr3_aa: CASSYGQGSIYGYTF
cdr3_nt: TGTGCCAGCAGTTACGGGCAGGGAAGTATCTATGGCTACACCTTC

v_call: TRBV19
clone_size: NA
j_call: TRBJ1-6
d_call: NA
cdr3_aa: CATSREGNSPLHF
cdr3_nt: TGTGCCACTTCGAGGGAGGGGAATTCACCCCTCCACTTT

v_call: TRBV5-1
clone_size: NA
j_call: TRBJ1-5
d_call: NA
cdr3_aa: CASSLASNQPQHF
cdr3_nt: TGCGCCAGCAGCTTGGCGAGCAATCAGCCCCAGCATTTT

v_call: TRBV19
clone_size: NA
j_call: TRBJ2-6
d_call: TRBD2
cdr3_aa: CASSPTGGYSGANVLTF
cdr3_nt: TGTGCCAGTAGTCCGACGGGGGGGTACTCTGGGGCCAACGTCCTGACTTTC

v_call: TRBV27
clone_size: NA
j_call: TRBJ2-7
d_call: NA
cdr3_aa: CASIPTLGGGTADEQYF
cdr3_nt: TGTGCCAGCATCCCGACCCTAGGCGGGGGCACCGCGGACGAGCAGTACTTC

v_call: TRBV7-2
clone_size: NA
j_call: TRBJ2-3
d_call: TRBD1
cdr3_aa: CASSYLYGRGLADTQYF
cdr3_nt: TGTGCCAGCAGCTACCTCTACGGCAGGGGGCTGGCAGATACGCAGTATTTT

v_call: TRBV18
clone_size: NA
j_call: TRBJ1-6
d_call: TRBD1
cdr3_aa: CASSPRQGSAYNSPLHF
cdr3_nt: TGTGCCAGCTCACCGCGACAGGGAAGCGCCTATAATTCACCCCTCCACTTT

v_call: TRBV2
clone_size: NA
j_call: TRBJ1-4
d_call: NA
cdr3_aa: CATSPTPGEKLFF
cdr3_nt: TGTGCCACATCACCTACCCCGGGTGAAAAACTGTTTTTT

v_call: TRBV7-3
clone_size: NA
j_call: TRBJ2-1
d_call: NA
cdr3_aa: CASSSLNENEQFF
cdr3_nt: TGTGCCAGCAGCTCCTTAAATGAGAATGAGCAGTTCTTC

v_call: TRBV5-1
clone_size: few
j_call: TRBJ1-4
d_call: NA
cdr3_aa: CASTGTTNEKLFF
cdr3_nt: TGCGCCAGCACAGGGACTACTAATGAAAAACTGTTTTTT

v_call: TRBV21-1
clone_size: NA
j_call: TRBJ1-1
d_call: NA
cdr3_aa: CASSNTDNTEAFF
cdr3_nt: TGTGCCAGCAGCAACACTGATAACACTGAAGCTTTCTTT

v_call: TRBV7-2
clone_size: NA
j_call: TRBJ1-1
d_call: NA
cdr3_aa: CASSLDRDTEAFF
cdr3_nt: TGTGCCAGCAGCTTAGACAGGGACACTGAAGCTTTCTTT

v_call: TRBV15
clone_size: NA
j_call: TRBJ1-5
d_call: NA
cdr3_aa: CATSREGGQPQHF
cdr3_nt: TGTGCCACCAGCAGAGAGGGAGGACAGCCCCAGCATTTT

v_call: TRBV14
clone_size: NA
j_call: TRBJ2-6
d_call: NA
cdr3_aa: CASSPRDEANVLTF
cdr3_nt: TGTGCCAGCAGCCCGCGGGACGAGGCCAACGTCCTGACTTTC

v_call: TRBV19
clone_size: once
j_call: TRBJ2-7
d_call: TRBD1
cdr3_aa: CASSPGDRVTDEQYF
cdr3_nt: TGTGCCAGTAGTCCGGGGGACAGGGTAACAGACGAGCAGTACTTC

v_call: TRBV6-6
clone_size: NA
j_call: TRBJ1-6
d_call: NA
cdr3_aa: CASSPRNLDSPLHF
cdr3_nt: TGTGCCAGCAGCCCGCGGAATTTGGATTCACCCCTCCACTTT

v_call: TRBV15
clone_size: NA
j_call: TRBJ2-1
d_call: TRBD1
cdr3_aa: CATSRAGTGGNEQFF
cdr3_nt: TGTGCCACCAGCAGAGCCGGGACAGGGGGCAATGAGCAGTTCTTC

v_call: TRBV6-1
clone_size: NA
j_call: TRBJ2-1
d_call: TRBD2
cdr3_aa: CASSEATSGGASYNEQFF
cdr3_nt: TGTGCCAGCAGTGAAGCGACCAGCGGGGGGGCGTCCTACAATGAGCAGTTCTTC

v_call: TRBV5-1
clone_size: NA
j_call: TRBJ2-6
d_call: NA
cdr3_aa: CASSLEGVLSGANVLTF
cdr3_nt: TGCGCCAGCAGCTTGGAAGGAGTCCTCTCTGGGGCCAACGTCCTGACTTTC

v_call: TRBV6-5
clone_size: NA
j_call: TRBJ2-6
d_call: NA
cdr3_aa: CASSYQAGANVLTF
cdr3_nt: TGTGCCAGCAGTTACCAAGCGGGGGCCAACGTCCTGACTTTC

v_call: TRBV7-2
clone_size: NA
j_call: TRBJ1-2
d_call: NA
cdr3_aa: CASSFQGGYTF
cdr3_nt: TGTGCCAGCAGCTTCCAGGGTGGCTACACCTTC

v_call: TRBV5-6
clone_size: NA
j_call: TRBJ1-2
d_call: NA
cdr3_aa: CASSLDIGKSGYTF
cdr3_nt: TGTGCCAGCAGCTTAGACATCGGGAAAAGCGGCTACACCTTC

v_call: TRBV29-1
clone_size: NA
j_call: TRBJ1-1
d_call: NA
cdr3_aa: CSVGGVGGTEAFF
cdr3_nt: TGCAGCGTCGGAGGGGTGGGCGGCACTGAAGCTTTCTTT

v_call: TRBV9
clone_size: NA
j_call: TRBJ1-2
d_call: TRBD1
cdr3_aa: CASSGGQIPIVGYGYTF
cdr3_nt: TGTGCCAGCAGCGGGGGACAGATCCCAATAGTTGGCTATGGCTACACCTTC